This is a list of T cell receptor beta chains from one sample in a study of CD8 T cells in ankylosing spondylitis. TCRdb ran MiXCR on the 5' RACE reads and lists one entry per CDR3 protein. Of some 840,000 distinct CDR3 sequences in the sample, about 10% were seen once. The sample was blood, either unsorted or a sorted T cell fraction (not recorded which). The receptors stem from a male donor with ankylosing spondylitis. Each CDR3 is given with its conserved first and last residue. Fields, in order: J gene, V gene, clone size, D gene, CDR3 protein, CDR3 DNA. A D gene is named only where the DNA matches it firmly. Only part of the rows carry a size: once, few, many, or a class if the clone is expanded.

>TRBJ2-7|TRBV28|-|-
CASSLWAPTYEQYF
TGTGCCAGCAGTTTATGGGCACCTACCTACGAGCAGTACTTC
>TRBJ2-5|TRBV28|-|TRBD2
CASSLGFPGLAGGHQETQYF
TGTGCCAGCAGTTTAGGGTTCCCGGGACTAGCGGGGGGACATCAAGAGACCCAGTACTTC
>TRBJ2-2|TRBV4-2|-|TRBD1
CASSQEAMLDRFPGELFF
TGTGCCAGCAGCCAAGAAGCTATGTTGGACAGGTTCCCCGGGGAGCTGTTTTTT
>TRBJ1-4|TRBV4-1|few|TRBD1
CASSQQDRGSYRSNEKLFF
TGCGCCAGCAGCCAACAGGACAGGGGAAGTTATCGGTCTAATGAAAAACTGTTTTTT
>TRBJ2-7|TRBV6-2/TRBV6-3|-|TRBD1
CASSYSRGGLASYEQYF
TGTGCCAGCAGTTACTCGAGAGGGGGCCTTGCCTCCTACGAGCAGTACTTC
>TRBJ2-3|TRBV9|few|-
CASNRVYTDTQYF
TGTGCCAGCAACCGGGTCTACACAGATACGCAGTATTTT
>TRBJ1-5|TRBV29-1|many|-
CSVVVQGNQPQHF
TGCAGCGTTGTGGTCCAGGGGAATCAGCCCCAGCATTTT
>TRBJ2-3|TRBV20-1|many|-
CSAILEGTDTQYF
TGCAGTGCTATCCTAGAAGGCACAGATACGCAGTATTTT
>TRBJ1-4|TRBV10-3|few|-
CAISESRQSNEKLFF
TGTGCCATCAGTGAGTCGAGACAGTCTAATGAAAAACTGTTTTTT
>TRBJ1-2|TRBV7-9|-|-
CASSLVVTDHGYTF
TGTGCCAGCAGCTTAGTCGTGACAGACCATGGCTACACCTTC
>TRBJ1-1|TRBV7-2|-|-
CASGSTGTTEAFF
TGTGCCAGCGGTTCAACAGGGACGACTGAAGCTTTCTTT
>TRBJ1-1|TRBV6-1|many|-
CASSGGRRNTEAFF
TGTGCCAGCAGTGGGGGACGGAGGAACACTGAAGCTTTCTTT
>TRBJ2-7|TRBV7-2|few|-
CASSLVTGIETYEQYF
TGTGCCAGCAGCTTAGTAACGGGAATTGAAACCTACGAGCAGTACTTC
>TRBJ2-7|TRBV6-1|few|TRBD1
CASRGDSTYEQYF
TGTGCCAGCAGGGGGGACAGCACCTACGAGCAGTACTTC
>TRBJ2-7|TRBV9|many|TRBD1
CASSAPGQGSYEQYF
TGTGCCAGCAGCGCACCGGGACAGGGATCCTACGAGCAGTACTTC
>TRBJ2-1|TRBV20-1|few|-
CSARVGASYNEQFF
TGCAGTGCTAGAGTGGGGGCCTCCTACAATGAGCAGTTCTTC
>TRBJ2-3|TRBV28|-|TRBD2
CASRIAGDHTDTQYF
TGTGCCAGCAGAATAGCGGGCGACCACACAGATACGCAGTATTTT
>TRBJ2-7|TRBV7-9|few|-
CASSSKGTWDEQYF
TGTGCCAGCAGCTCCAAGGGGACCTGGGACGAGCAGTACTTC
>TRBJ1-1|TRBV11-1|-|TRBD1
CASRRDSIEAFF
TGTGCCAGCAGGCGGGACAGCATAGAAGCTTTCTTT
>TRBJ1-5|TRBV20-1|few|-
CSASSGVDQPQHF
TGCAGTGCTTCCTCCGGGGTGGATCAGCCCCAGCATTTT
>TRBJ2-1|TRBV18|many|-
CASSYTLDPSYNEQFF
TGTGCCAGCTCCTATACACTAGATCCCTCCTACAATGAGCAGTTCTTC
>TRBJ1-2|TRBV9|few|TRBD1
CASSSGQGQVYGYTF
TGTGCCAGCAGCAGCGGACAGGGGCAGGTATATGGCTACACCTTC
>TRBJ1-5|TRBV18|few|-
CASSPSRGLNQPQHF
TGTGCCAGCTCACCAAGCAGGGGACTAAATCAGCCCCAGCATTTT
>TRBJ2-2|TRBV12-3/TRBV12-4|few|-
CASSLQVSGELFF
TGTGCCAGCAGCCTCCAGGTTTCCGGGGAGCTGTTTTTT
>TRBJ1-5|TRBV29-1|few|-
CSVAPDNQPQHF
TGCAGCGTTGCGCCGGACAATCAGCCCCAGCATTTT
>TRBJ1-1|TRBV4-3|-|-
CASSQEVATYEAFF
TGCGCCAGCAGCCAAGAAGTGGCGACTTATGAAGCTTTCTTT
>TRBJ2-3|TRBV5-1|many|TRBD1
CASCRGQGTDTQYF
TGCGCCAGCTGTCGGGGACAGGGGACAGATACGCAGTATTTT
>TRBJ2-7|TRBV20-1|-|-
CSAREGSGSYEQYF
TGCAGTGCTAGAGAGGGAAGCGGCTCCTACGAGCAGTACTTC
>TRBJ2-1|TRBV29-1|few|-
CSVVQYNEQFF
TGCAGCGTTGTACAGTACAATGAGCAGTTCTTC
>TRBJ1-2|TRBV6-1|-|TRBD1
CASTGQGMYGYTF
TGTGCCAGCACGGGACAGGGGATGTATGGCTACACCTTC
>TRBJ1-1|TRBV27|few|-
CASSFKGSGIMNTEAFF
TGTGCCAGCAGCTTTAAGGGCTCGGGGATTATGAACACTGAAGCTTTCTTT
>TRBJ2-5|TRBV28|many|-
CASSSRVGSERETQYF
TGTGCCAGCAGTTCGCGTGTAGGCTCCGAGAGGGAGACCCAGTACTTC
>TRBJ2-5|TRBV9|-|TRBD2
CASSVGGTSGSEETQYF
TGTGCCAGCAGCGTCGGGGGGACTAGCGGGAGCGAGGAGACCCAGTACTTC
>TRBJ1-6|TRBV7-6|many|-
CASSLGSSRGNSPLHF
TGTGCCAGCAGCTTAGGGTCCTCAAGGGGCAATTCACCCCTCCACTTT
>TRBJ2-1|TRBV10-3|-|TRBD1
CAISESDRGRGYNEQFF
TGTGCCATCAGTGAGTCTGACAGGGGGCGAGGCTACAATGAGCAGTTCTTC
>TRBJ2-1|TRBV20-1|-|-
CSAIRGNEQFF
TGCAGTGCTATAAGGGGCAATGAGCAGTTCTTC
>TRBJ1-6|TRBV20-1|-|-
CSASNSRSYNSPLHF
TGCAGTGCTAGTAATAGTCGCTCCTATAATTCACCCCTCCACTTT
>TRBJ2-7|TRBV29-1|many|-
CSVLGPSYEQYF
TGCAGCGTTCTCGGGCCATCCTACGAGCAGTACTTC
>TRBJ2-2|TRBV6-5|few|-
CASSLLGLTNTGELFF
TGTGCCAGCAGTCTACTCGGACTCACCAACACCGGGGAGCTGTTTTTT
>TRBJ1-1|TRBV29-1|-|-
CSSEDIEAFF
TGCAGCAGTGAAGACATTGAAGCTTTCTTT
>TRBJ1-1|TRBV20-1|many|-
CSARQDMNTEAFF
TGCAGTGCTCGACAGGACATGAACACTGAAGCTTTCTTT
>TRBJ2-7|TRBV7-2|many|TRBD1
CASSADRVRTYEQYF
TGTGCCAGCAGCGCGGACAGGGTCAGAACCTACGAGCAGTACTTC
>TRBJ2-4|TRBV4-3|-|TRBD1
CASSRVQGTKNIQYF
TGCGCCAGCAGCCGCGTACAGGGGACCAAAAACATTCAGTACTTC
>TRBJ1-1|TRBV5-1|-|-
CASSLGDTRSEAFF
TGCGCCAGCAGCTTGGGGGACACTCGAAGCGAAGCTTTCTTT
>TRBJ1-6|TRBV6-5|-|TRBD1
CASSWDRVNSPLHF
TGTGCCAGCAGTTGGGACAGGGTAAATTCACCCCTCCACTTT
>TRBJ2-1|TRBV18|few|-
CASSPPLGQKDNEQFF
TGTGCCAGCTCACCACCCCTCGGACAGAAAGACAATGAGCAGTTCTTC
>TRBJ1-1|TRBV11-3|-|-
CASSVQGRNTEAFF
TGTGCCAGCAGTGTCCAGGGCCGTAACACTGAAGCTTTCTTT
>TRBJ2-7|TRBV10-3|few|-
CAISENDPYEQYF
TGTGCCATCAGTGAGAACGACCCCTACGAGCAGTACTTC
>TRBJ2-1|TRBV7-9|few|TRBD1
CASSPWTGGYSYNEQFF
TGTGCCAGCAGCCCGTGGACAGGGGGCTACTCCTACAATGAGCAGTTCTTC
>TRBJ2-1|TRBV20-1|-|TRBD2
CSARHRLAGSNEQFF
TGCAGTGCTAGGCATCGACTAGCGGGTTCCAATGAGCAGTTCTTC
>TRBJ2-5|TRBV24-1|-|TRBD1
CATSDSRTGGEGETQYF
TGTGCCACCAGTGATTCACGGACAGGGGGCGAAGGGGAGACCCAGTACTTC
>TRBJ1-2|TRBV6-5|many|-
CASSYSGGSYGYTF
TGTGCCAGCAGTTACTCGGGAGGGAGCTATGGCTACACCTTC
>TRBJ2-1|TRBV7-2|few|-
CASSLHIQNEQFF
TGTGCCAGCAGCCTTCATATACAGAATGAGCAGTTCTTC
>TRBJ2-5|TRBV5-1|many|TRBD1
CASSLEGAGETQYF
TGCGCCAGCAGCTTGGAGGGGGCCGGGGAGACCCAGTACTTC
>TRBJ2-7|TRBV20-1|-|-
CSASVDTINEQYF
TGCAGTGCTAGCGTCGACACTATCAACGAGCAGTACTTC